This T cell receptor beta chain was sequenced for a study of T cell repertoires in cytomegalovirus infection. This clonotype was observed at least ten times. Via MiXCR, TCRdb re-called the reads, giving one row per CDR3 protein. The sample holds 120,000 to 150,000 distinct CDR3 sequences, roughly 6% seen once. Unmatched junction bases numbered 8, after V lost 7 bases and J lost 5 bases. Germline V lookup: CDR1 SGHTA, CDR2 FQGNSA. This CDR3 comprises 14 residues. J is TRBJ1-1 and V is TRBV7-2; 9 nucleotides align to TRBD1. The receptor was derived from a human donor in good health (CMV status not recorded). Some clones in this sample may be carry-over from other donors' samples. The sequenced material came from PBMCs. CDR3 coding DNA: TGTGCCAGCAAGAGACAGGGGGGGAAGACTGAAGCTTTCTTT. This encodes CASKRQGGKTEAFF.